This TCR beta chain was sequenced for a study of blood T cell repertoires in COVID-19. Study details: Sites across the United States, Italy and Spain contributed samples from acute and convalescent COVID-19. T cells, B-cell-depleted T cells, or PBMCs provided the cDNA or gDNA that served as material.

The repertoire was sequenced with immunoSEQ multiplex PCR; TCRdb's copy has only in-frame clones and lacks some. In the table there are over 200,000 clones, over 80% of which are singletons. The CDR3 runs to 14 residues. V was trimmed by 2 bases and J by 4 bases, leaving 14 bases between them. Germline V lookup: CDR1 GTSNPN, CDR2 SVGIG (reference sequence). Those enrolled, adults aged roughly 18 to 100 years, came from about 24 US areas. Clinical history as reported by participants underpinned cohort assignment. The sequencing input was PBMCs or T cells enriched from blood (not recorded which). The source is a human donor in a cohort exposed to, infected with or recovered from COVID-19 (not recorded which). The donor label of this sample is uncertain. The J gene is TRBJ1-1, the V gene TRBV30; D may be TRBD1 (5 bases). CDR3: CAWSLGLTGTEAFF. In nucleotides, the CDR3 is TGTGCCTGGAGTCTGGGACTAACCGGCACTGAAGCTTTCTTT. The variable domain in full, completed from reference TRBV30 and TRBJ1-1, reads SQTIHQWPATLVQPVGSPLSLECTVEGTSNPNLYWYRQAAGRGLQLLFYSVGIGQISSEVPQNLSASRPQDRQFILSSKKLLLSDSGFYLCAWSLGLTGTEAFFGQGTRLTVV.